The clone carrying this T cell receptor beta chain was recorded a few times. No antigen is known for it. After constant-region reverse-primer amplification, full-length variable regions underwent semi-nested PCR with Nested Universal Primer A. TCRdb reprocessed the 5' RACE reads via MiXCR and lists one record per CDR3 protein. This table has roughly 54,000 distinct CDR3 sequences, roughly 17% appearing once. Per germline, CDR1 LGHNA and CDR2 YSLEER. The germline V and J ends were trimmed by 0 bases and 0 bases, with 7 bases remaining between them. CDR3 length: 15 amino acids. Study observations and caveats: In terms of TCR gene usage, tumor memory CD4+ T cells clustered together with blood and lymph node memory CD4+ cells, as well as with lymph node naive CD4+ cells. The larger-cohort validation was restricted to a single TCR beta V-J rearrangement rather than whole repertoires.

The rearrangement links TRBV4-3 to TRBJ2-3; D remains unclear. Sequencing was done on a sample of naive CD4+ T cells sorted from blood. The subset here: naive CD4+ T cells, CD4+CD45RA+CD25-. The sequence was obtained from a female donor with breast cancer. The CDR3 nucleotides are TGCGCCAGCAGCCAAGAAAGTTATAGCACAGATACGCAGTATTTT. Protein product: CASSQESYSTDTQYF.